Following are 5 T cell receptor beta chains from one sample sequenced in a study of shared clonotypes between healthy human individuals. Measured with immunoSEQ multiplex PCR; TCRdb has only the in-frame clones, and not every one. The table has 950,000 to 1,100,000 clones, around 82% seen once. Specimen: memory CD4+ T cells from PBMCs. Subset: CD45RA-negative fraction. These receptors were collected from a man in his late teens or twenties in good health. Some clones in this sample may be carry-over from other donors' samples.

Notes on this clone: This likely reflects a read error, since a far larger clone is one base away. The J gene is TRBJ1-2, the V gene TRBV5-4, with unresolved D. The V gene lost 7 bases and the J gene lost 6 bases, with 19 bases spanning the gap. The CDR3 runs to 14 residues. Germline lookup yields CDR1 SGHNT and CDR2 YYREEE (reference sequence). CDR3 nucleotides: TGTGCCAGCCCATCCCCCGGCCAGCCCCATGGCTACACCTTC. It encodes CASPSPGQPHGYTF.

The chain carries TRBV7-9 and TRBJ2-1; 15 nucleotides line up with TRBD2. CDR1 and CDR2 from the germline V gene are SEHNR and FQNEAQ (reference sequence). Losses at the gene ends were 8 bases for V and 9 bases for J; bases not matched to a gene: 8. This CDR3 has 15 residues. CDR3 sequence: CASDYEGLAGGEQFF. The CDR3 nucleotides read TGTGCCAGCGATTACGAGGGACTAGCGGGAGGTGAGCAGTTCTTC.

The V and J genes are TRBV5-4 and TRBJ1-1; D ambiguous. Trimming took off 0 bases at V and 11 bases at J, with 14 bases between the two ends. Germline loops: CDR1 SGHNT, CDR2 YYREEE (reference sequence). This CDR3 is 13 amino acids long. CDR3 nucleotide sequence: TGTGCCAGCAGCTTGGGGACGTCGGAGGTGGCTTTCTTT. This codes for CASSLGTSEVAFF. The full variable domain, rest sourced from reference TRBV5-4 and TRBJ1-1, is ETGVTQSPTHLIKTRGQQVTLRCSSQSGHNTVSWYQQALGQGPQFIFQYYREEENGRGNFPPRFSGLQFPNYSSELNVNALELDDSALYLCASSLGTSEVAFFGQGTRLTVV.

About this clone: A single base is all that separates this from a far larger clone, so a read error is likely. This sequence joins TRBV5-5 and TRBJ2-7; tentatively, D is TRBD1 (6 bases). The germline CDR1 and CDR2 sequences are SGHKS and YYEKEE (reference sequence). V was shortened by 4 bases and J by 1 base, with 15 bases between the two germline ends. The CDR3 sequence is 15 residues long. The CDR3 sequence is CASSPADRSSYEQYF. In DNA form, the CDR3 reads TGTGCCAGCAGCCCAGCCGACAGGAGTTCCTACGAGCAGTACTTC.

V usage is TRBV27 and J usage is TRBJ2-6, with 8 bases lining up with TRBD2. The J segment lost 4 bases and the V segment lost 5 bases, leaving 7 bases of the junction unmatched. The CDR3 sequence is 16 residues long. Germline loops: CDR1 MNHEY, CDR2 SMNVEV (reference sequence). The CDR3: CASSPPGGSGANVLTF. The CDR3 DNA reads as TGTGCCAGCAGTCCCCCGGGGGGGTCCGGGGCCAACGTCCTGACTTTC.